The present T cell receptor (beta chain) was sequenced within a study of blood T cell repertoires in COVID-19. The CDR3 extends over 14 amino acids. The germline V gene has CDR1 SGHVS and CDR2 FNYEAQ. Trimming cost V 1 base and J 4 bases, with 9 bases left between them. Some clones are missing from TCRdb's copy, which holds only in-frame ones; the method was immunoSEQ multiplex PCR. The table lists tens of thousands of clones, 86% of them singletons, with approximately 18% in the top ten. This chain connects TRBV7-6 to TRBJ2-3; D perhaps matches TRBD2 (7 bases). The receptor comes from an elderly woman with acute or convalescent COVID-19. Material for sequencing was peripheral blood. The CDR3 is CASSLGGGADTQYF. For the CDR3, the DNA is TGTGCCAGCAGCTTAGGGGGGGGCGCAGATACGCAGTATTTT. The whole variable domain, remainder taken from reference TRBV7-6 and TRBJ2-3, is GAGVSQSPRYKVTKRGQDVALRCDPISGHVSLYWYRQALGQGPEFLTYFNYEAQQDKSGLPNDRFSAERPEGSISTLTIQRTEQRDSAMYRCASSLGGGADTQYFGPGTRLTVL.